This T cell receptor (beta chain) came from a study of monozygotic twins with inflammatory bowel disease. Study-wide findings and caveats: Findings did not support one strong IBD-associated signal or clonotype. TCRbeta inverse Simpson diversity was decreased in IBD patients versus healthy co-twins.

Following a re-call of the 5' RACE reads, TCRdb has one entry per CDR3 protein and lacks DNA. Recorded for this sample: 200,000 to 250,000 distinct CDR3 sequences. Details on this clonotype: The antigen is unknown.

Germline V gene lookup returns CDR1 KGHDR and CDR2 SFDVKD. The CDR3 is 14 residues long. The chain uses TRBV24-1 and TRBJ1-5; the D call of TRBD1 rests on TCRdb alone, since no DNA is present to check it. Sequences were obtained from blood. The TCR originated in a human donor with ulcerative colitis or Crohn's disease, or a healthy co-twin of an affected twin (not recorded which). Here the CDR3 reads CATSDSGSGQPQHF.